Presented here are 18 T cell receptor beta chains from one specimen sequenced in a study of blood T cells in healthy people across ages. Primers used in a second PCR of about 7 to 12 cycles were a sample-barcoded 5' primer and a J-beta primer mix. One entry per CDR3 protein, called by TCRdb with MiXCR from the 5' RACE reads. The top ten hold 20% to 25% of the sample, which has almost 1 million distinct CDR3 sequences, roughly 51% seen once. Source material: blood. The source is a woman aged 55-75 years in good health.

The chain joins TRBV10-2 to TRBJ1-2; 12 positions match TRBD1. The CDR3 totals 15 residues. J gave up 2 bases and V 8 bases, and 6 bases lay outside the gene matches. Per germline, CDR1 WSHSY and CDR2 SAAADI. The CDR3 nucleotides read TGCGCCAGCCGGGGGACAGGGGGCGCCAACTATGGCTACACCTTC. Translation gives CASRGTGGANYGYTF.

This clonotype was seen a handful of times. This chain connects TRBV4-2 to TRBJ2-3; D may be TRBD2 (6 bases). The CDR3 has 15 residues. Trimming removed 1 base from V and 2 bases from J, with 10 bases in between. From germline, CDR1 is LGHNA and CDR2 YNFKEQ. The CDR3 DNA reads TGTGCCAGCAGCCAAGCAGGCGGGGTCACAGATACGCAGTATTTT. It codes for CASSQAGGVTDTQYF.

The chain links TRBV7-9 to TRBJ2-3, with 9 bases identical to TRBD1. The CDR3 totals 16 residues. From germline, CDR1 is SEHNR and CDR2 FQNEAQ (reference sequence). Unmatched junction bases numbered 8, after V lost 5 bases and J lost 2 bases. CDR3 coding DNA: TGTGCCAGCAGCCTCCAGACAGGGGGAATCACAGATACGCAGTATTTT. Amino acids: CASSLQTGGITDTQYF.

The V call is TRBV5-6, the J call TRBJ2-7, with D perhaps assigned TRBD1 or TRBD2 (5 bases each). The CDR3 length is 14 residues. The V end lost 4 bases, the J end lost 2 bases, and 13 bases lay between the germline ends. Germline V lookup: CDR1 SGHDT, CDR2 YYEEEE. The CDR3 bases are TGTGCCAGCAGCCTACGGGACGCGACCTACGAGCAGTACTTC. Translation gives CASSLRDATYEQYF. Together with reference TRBV5-6 and TRBJ2-7, the CDR3 gives the full variable domain: DAGVTQSPTHLIKTRGQQVTLRCSPKSGHDTVSWYQQALGQGPQFIFQYYEEEERQRGNFPDRFSGHQFPNYSSELNVNALLLGDSALYLCASSLRDATYEQYFGPGTRLTVT.

The chain joins TRBV5-6 to TRBJ2-1; the match to TRBD2 covers 7 bases. The DNA matches TRBJ2-7 better at its end, which makes the J call doubtful. This CDR3 is built from 16 residues. CDR1 is SGHDT and CDR2 is YYEEEE in the germline V gene. The chain's CDR3 is CASSPLAGRSYNEQYF. CDR3 nucleotide sequence: TGTGCCAGCAGCCCATTAGCGGGCCGCTCCTACAATGAGCAGTACTTC.

The V gene is TRBV5-1, the J gene TRBJ2-3, with 7 bases identical to TRBD2. The CDR3 totals 14 residues. CDR1 and CDR2 from the germline V gene are SGHRS and YFSETQ. The ends lost 3 bases at V and 5 bases at J; junction bases unmatched: 6. For the CDR3, the DNA is TGCGCCAGCAGCTCGGGACTATCGGGAGATACGCAGTATTTT. The encoded protein is CASSSGLSGDTQYF.

The V and J genes are TRBV9 and TRBJ2-1; 7 nucleotides align to TRBD2. CDR1 is SGDLS and CDR2 is YYNGEE in the germline V gene. J lost 0 bases, V lost 3 bases, and 3 bases had no gene match. The CDR3 is 15 amino acids. In DNA, the CDR3 is TGTGCCAGCAGCGACGGACTAGACTCCTACAATGAGCAGTTCTTC. Its translation is CASSDGLDSYNEQFF.

This chain links TRBV4-2 with TRBJ2-5; 13 bases map to TRBD2. Germline V CDR1 and CDR2: LGHNA, YNFKEQ. Trimming removed 0 bases from V and 5 bases from J; junction bases left unmatched: 6. This CDR3 has 17 residues. CDR3 protein: CASSQESGLAGEETQYF. The CDR3 nucleotides read TGTGCCAGCAGCCAAGAGTCTGGACTAGCGGGAGAGGAGACCCAGTACTTC.

This clonotype was detected only a few times. The chain has TRBV4-2 and TRBJ2-3; 9 bases are shared with TRBD2. J lost 4 bases, V lost 1 base, and 6 bases had no gene match. Germline V CDR1 and CDR2: LGHNA, YNFKEQ. This CDR3 comprises 16 residues. DNA for the CDR3: TGTGCCAGCAGCCAAGGGCGGGAGGGCCGCGCAGATACGCAGTATTTT. Translated: CASSQGREGRADTQYF.

The chain is built from TRBV12-5 and TRBJ2-1; TRBD1 matches at 7 bases. Trimming at V came to 1 base and at J to 6 bases, leaving 18 bases not matched to a gene. Germline-derived CDR1 and CDR2 are LGHNT and FRNRAP. This CDR3 comprises 19 residues. The CDR3 here is CASGLDGRGLDRPGNEQFF. The CDR3 DNA sequence: TGTGCTAGTGGTTTGGATGGAAGGGGGCTAGATCGGCCTGGCAATGAGCAGTTCTTC.

In this sample, this clonotype turned up a few times. The rearrangement uses TRBV10-3 and TRBJ2-3; TRBD1 matches 11 bases. Unmatched junction bases numbered 6, after V lost 5 bases and J lost 5 bases. The CDR3 has 15 amino acids. Germline V lookup: CDR1 ENHRY, CDR2 SYGVKD. The CDR3 region has the DNA TGTGCCATCAGTCTCGGACAGGGGGCTGGAGATACGCAGTATTTT. Its translation: CAISLGQGAGDTQYF.

V usage is TRBV3-1 and J usage is TRBJ2-3; possibly TRBD2 for D (5 bases). Germline values: CDR1 LGHDT, CDR2 YNNKEL (reference sequence). This CDR3 has 14 amino acids. V was trimmed by 7 bases and J by 0 bases, leaving 11 bases between them. Written as DNA, the CDR3 is TGTGCCAGCACGAGAGGGCAGAGCACAGATACGCAGTATTTT. It encodes CASTRGQSTDTQYF.

Comments on this clonotype: A junction end diverges from the germline sequence, so it may reflect a read error. This chain joins TRBV12-5 and TRBJ2-5; D remains unclear. The end of the DNA is better explained by TRBJ2-7, so the J call may be wrong. Germline V gene lookup returns CDR1 LGHNT and CDR2 FRNRAP. The CDR3 covers 12 residues. The CDR3 reads CANGLETCEQYF. The DNA for the CDR3 is TGTGCTAATGGTTTGGAGACCTGCGAGCAGTACTTC.

This chain links TRBV6-2 or TRBV6-3 with TRBJ2-5; D ambiguous. The tail of the sequence fits TRBJ2-7 better, so the J call may be wrong. Germline assignment: CDR1 MNHEY and CDR2 SVGEGT. The CDR3 runs 14 residues. For the CDR3, the DNA is TGTGCCAGCACCACGAGGTCGGTTTACTACGAGCAGTACTTC. This translates into CASTTRSVYYEQYF.

The DNA of the CDR3 is TGTGCCAGCAGCTTAGGGGCAGGGGGCAATACGCAGTATTTT. Translated: CASSLGAGGNTQYF. V and J are TRBV13 and TRBJ2-3; 8 nucleotides agree with TRBD1. Per the germline V gene, CDR1 is PRHDT and CDR2 is FYEKMQ (reference sequence). The junction had 3 bases not matched to a gene; V was cut back by 0 bases and J by 7 bases. The CDR3 loop spans 14 amino acids.

The chain links TRBV4-2 to TRBJ2-2; D is undetermined. V was pared by 1 base and J by 7 bases, with 10 bases between. Germline CDR1 is LGHNA and CDR2 is YNFKEQ. The CDR3 has 14 amino acids. The CDR3 nucleotides read TGTGCCAGCAGCCAAGGAGGCAGTAGCGGGGAGCTGTTTTTT. As protein: CASSQGGSSGELFF.

This clonotype has only one observation. The chain has TRBV7-9 and TRBJ2-3; D perhaps matches TRBD1 (5 bases). CDR1 is SEHNR, CDR2 FQNEAQ, per germline (reference sequence). The CDR3 totals 15 residues. Deletions cut 4 bases from V and 6 bases from J, with 17 bases between. In DNA form, the CDR3 reads TGTGCCAGCAGCTACTTGGGGCAGAATGCGGATACGCAGTATTTT. Its translation: CASSYLGQNADTQYF.

This clonotype was detected only a few times. The CDR3 nucleotides read TGTGCCAGCAGCCAAGGAAGGGCCCTCTACGAGCAGTACTTC. It codes for CASSQGRALYEQYF. The chain recombines TRBV3-1 with TRBJ2-7; D remains ambiguous. The V gene's germline CDR1 is LGHDT and CDR2 YNNKEL (reference sequence). V was cut by 1 base and J by 3 bases, with 10 bases left in between. CDR3 length equals 14 residues.